One sample yielded the 2 T cell receptor beta chains listed below, sequenced in a study of PD-1 blockade in classical Hodgkin lymphoma. The sample's time point: newly diagnosed, previously untreated cHL patient sample. Method: immunoSEQ multiplex PCR; TCRdb's copy keeps in-frame clones and lacks some. Among more than 15,000 clones listed, about 85% were seen once. Sequenced input: peripheral blood mononuclear cells (PBMCs). The receptors stem from a human donor with classical Hodgkin lymphoma.

The V gene is TRBV29-1, the J gene TRBJ1-1; no clear D gene. The CDR3 has 13 residues. Trimming removed 4 bases at V and 4 bases at J, with 13 bases between. Germline assignment: CDR1 SQVTM and CDR2 ANQGSEA. The chain's CDR3 is CSVAKSGTTEAFF. The DNA for the CDR3 is TGCAGCGTTGCCAAATCGGGAACCACTGAAGCTTTCTTT.

The chain recombines TRBV4-1 with TRBJ1-5; 8 bases align to TRBD1. The V gene's germline CDR1 is MGHRA and CDR2 YSYEKL. The CDR3 spans 15 residues. The junction had 7 bases not matched to a gene; V was cut back by 4 bases and J by 5 bases. The CDR3, as DNA: TGCGCCAGCAGCCCTAGGACAGGGCCCGATCAGCCCCAGCATTTT. Protein product: CASSPRTGPDQPQHF.